These T cell receptor beta chains were read from a single sample in a study of blood T cell repertoires in COVID-19. TCRdb's copy holds only in-frame clones and misses some; the assay was immunoSEQ multiplex PCR. Seen here are 150,000 to 200,000 clones, around four fifths observed once, and the top ten hold 9.1%. The sample taken for sequencing was peripheral blood. The receptor set was obtained from an elderly woman with active or convalescent COVID-19. Each CDR3 is given with its conserved first and last residue. The order of the fields is clone size, J gene, D gene, V gene, CDR3 DNA, CDR3 protein. The D gene is left open where the match is weak. Not every row has a clone size; where given, it reads once, few, many or a size class.

clone_size: NA
j_call: TRBJ1-5
d_call: NA
v_call: TRBV28
cdr3_nt: TGTGCCAGCAGTTTTAGTAATAGCAATCAGCCCCAGCATTTT
cdr3_aa: CASSFSNSNQPQHF

clone_size: NA
j_call: TRBJ1-2
d_call: NA
v_call: TRBV18
cdr3_nt: TGTGCCAGCTCACCCCGAGGGAACTATGGCTACACCTTC
cdr3_aa: CASSPRGNYGYTF

clone_size: once
j_call: TRBJ2-5
d_call: NA
v_call: TRBV18
cdr3_nt: TGTGCCAGCTCACCAAATCGTCCAGGGATCGCAGGGGAGACCCAGTACTTC
cdr3_aa: CASSPNRPGIAGETQYF

clone_size: NA
j_call: TRBJ1-2
d_call: NA
v_call: TRBV21-1
cdr3_nt: TGTGCCAGCAGCAAATCCATGACAGGGACTCACTATGGCTACACCTTC
cdr3_aa: CASSKSMTGTHYGYTF

clone_size: NA
j_call: TRBJ1-2
d_call: TRBD1
v_call: TRBV19
cdr3_nt: TGTGCCAGTAGTATAACAGGGGAGGCCTATGGCTACACCTTC
cdr3_aa: CASSITGEAYGYTF

clone_size: NA
j_call: TRBJ1-2
d_call: TRBD1
v_call: TRBV6-5
cdr3_nt: TGTGCCAGCAGTTCCGCGGACAGGGGTGGCTACACCTTC
cdr3_aa: CASSSADRGGYTF

clone_size: NA
j_call: TRBJ2-1
d_call: NA
v_call: TRBV29-1
cdr3_nt: TGCAGCGCCATAGCTGGGAGTTCCTACAATGAGCAGTTCTTC
cdr3_aa: CSAIAGSSYNEQFF

clone_size: NA
j_call: TRBJ1-6
d_call: NA
v_call: TRBV7-9
cdr3_nt: TGTGCCAGCACCCTCGGGGGGGGGCCAAATTCACCCCTCCACTTT
cdr3_aa: CASTLGGGPNSPLHF

clone_size: NA
j_call: TRBJ1-4
d_call: TRBD1
v_call: TRBV6-1
cdr3_nt: TGTGCCAGCAGTGTACAACCGGGACAGGGGGCAGGAAAACTGTTTTTT
cdr3_aa: CASSVQPGQGAGKLFF

clone_size: few
j_call: TRBJ2-5
d_call: NA
v_call: TRBV5-6
cdr3_nt: TGTGCCAGCAGTCTTAGCCCAGAGACCCAGTACTTC
cdr3_aa: CASSLSPETQYF

clone_size: NA
j_call: TRBJ1-5
d_call: NA
v_call: TRBV7-8
cdr3_nt: TGTGCCAGCAGCGAACAGGGTTTGGCCCAGCATTTT
cdr3_aa: CASSEQGLAQHF

clone_size: NA
j_call: TRBJ2-5
d_call: NA
v_call: TRBV6-2/TRBV6-3
cdr3_nt: TGTGCCAGCAGCCCGGGGGCCATCGTGCACCAAGAGACCCAGTACTTC
cdr3_aa: CASSPGAIVHQETQYF

clone_size: NA
j_call: TRBJ1-2
d_call: NA
v_call: TRBV12-3/TRBV12-4
cdr3_nt: TGTGCCAGCAGTTTTCGCAGGGATAATGGCTACACCTTC
cdr3_aa: CASSFRRDNGYTF

clone_size: NA
j_call: TRBJ2-2
d_call: NA
v_call: TRBV5-1
cdr3_nt: TGCGCCAGCAGACCCGACATGAACACCGGGGAGCTGTTTTTT
cdr3_aa: CASRPDMNTGELFF

clone_size: NA
j_call: TRBJ1-2
d_call: TRBD1
v_call: TRBV9
cdr3_nt: TGTGCCAGCAGCGCTGGACAGGGGCCGCTCTATGGCTACACCTTC
cdr3_aa: CASSAGQGPLYGYTF

clone_size: once
j_call: TRBJ2-5
d_call: TRBD1
v_call: TRBV25-1
cdr3_nt: TGTGCCAGCAGTGAAAGGCCCTCCCGGGACAGCCAAGAGACCCAGTACTTC
cdr3_aa: CASSERPSRDSQETQYF

clone_size: few
j_call: TRBJ2-3
d_call: NA
v_call: TRBV5-4
cdr3_nt: TGTGCCAGCAGGAGGGTACTAGCTGCTCATACGCAGTATTTT
cdr3_aa: CASRRVLAAHTQYF

clone_size: NA
j_call: TRBJ2-2
d_call: TRBD1
v_call: TRBV19
cdr3_nt: TGTGCCAGTACAACAGGGACAGGGGTTCGTACCGGGGAGCTGTTTTTT
cdr3_aa: CASTTGTGVRTGELFF

clone_size: NA
j_call: TRBJ2-7
d_call: TRBD1
v_call: TRBV4-1
cdr3_nt: TGCGCCAGCAGCCAACCGGGACAGGGGGGACACGAGCAGTACTTC
cdr3_aa: CASSQPGQGGHEQYF

clone_size: NA
j_call: TRBJ2-1
d_call: TRBD1
v_call: TRBV5-4
cdr3_nt: TGTGCCAGCAGCGATCCGACAGGGACCACGTTCAATGAGCAGTTCTTC
cdr3_aa: CASSDPTGTTFNEQFF

clone_size: NA
j_call: TRBJ1-1
d_call: TRBD1
v_call: TRBV19
cdr3_nt: TGTGCCAGTATAGCGACAGGGGTGTTCACTGAAGCTTTCTTT
cdr3_aa: CASIATGVFTEAFF

clone_size: NA
j_call: TRBJ1-2
d_call: NA
v_call: TRBV7-2
cdr3_nt: TGTGCCAGCAGCCCCACCCACAGCTATGGCTACACCTTC
cdr3_aa: CASSPTHSYGYTF

clone_size: NA
j_call: TRBJ2-7
d_call: TRBD1
v_call: TRBV9
cdr3_nt: TGTGCCAGCAGCGCTTCCGGGACAGGGAGTAACGAGCAGTACTTC
cdr3_aa: CASSASGTGSNEQYF

clone_size: once
j_call: TRBJ1-1
d_call: NA
v_call: TRBV7-2
cdr3_nt: TGTGCCAGCAGCTTAGGAGGGTCCCTGAGCACTGAAGCTTTCTTT
cdr3_aa: CASSLGGSLSTEAFF

clone_size: once
j_call: TRBJ1-2
d_call: NA
v_call: TRBV21-1
cdr3_nt: TGTGCCAGCAGCACCCTCCGGAGGGGGGGTTGGGGCTACACCTTC
cdr3_aa: CASSTLRRGGWGYTF

clone_size: NA
j_call: TRBJ1-1
d_call: TRBD1
v_call: TRBV5-1
cdr3_nt: TGCGCCAGCAAAATGGGGACAGACGGTGGGGCTTTCTTT
cdr3_aa: CASKMGTDGGAFF

clone_size: NA
j_call: TRBJ1-2
d_call: TRBD1
v_call: TRBV28
cdr3_nt: TGTGCCAGCAGTTGGACAGGGGGAGACTATGGCTACACCTTC
cdr3_aa: CASSWTGGDYGYTF

clone_size: NA
j_call: TRBJ1-2
d_call: TRBD1
v_call: TRBV29-1
cdr3_nt: TGCAGCGTTGGGGGGACAGGGGATGGCTACACCTTC
cdr3_aa: CSVGGTGDGYTF

clone_size: NA
j_call: TRBJ1-3
d_call: NA
v_call: TRBV5-4
cdr3_nt: TGTGCCAGCAGCCCTGACATGAGCGGAAACACCATATATTTT
cdr3_aa: CASSPDMSGNTIYF

clone_size: NA
j_call: TRBJ2-5
d_call: TRBD1
v_call: TRBV7-2
cdr3_nt: TGTGCCAGCAGCTTCTCACCTGACAGGGTTCAAGAGACCCAGTACTTC
cdr3_aa: CASSFSPDRVQETQYF

clone_size: NA
j_call: TRBJ2-4
d_call: NA
v_call: TRBV29-1
cdr3_nt: TGCAGCGTTGAAATCGACACGATCAAAAACATTCAGTACTTC
cdr3_aa: CSVEIDTIKNIQYF

clone_size: NA
j_call: TRBJ1-1
d_call: TRBD1
v_call: TRBV7-2
cdr3_nt: TGTGCCAGCAGCGGCAGGACAGGGCGGGAAGCTTTCTTT
cdr3_aa: CASSGRTGREAFF

clone_size: NA
j_call: TRBJ1-2
d_call: TRBD1
v_call: TRBV12-3/TRBV12-4
cdr3_nt: TGTGCCAGCAGTGACAGGGCCGGCGGGGGCTACACCTTC
cdr3_aa: CASSDRAGGGYTF

clone_size: NA
j_call: TRBJ1-2
d_call: TRBD1
v_call: TRBV7-2
cdr3_nt: TGTGCCAGCAGCCCGTACGGGACAGATTATGGCTACACCTTC
cdr3_aa: CASSPYGTDYGYTF

clone_size: few
j_call: TRBJ2-3
d_call: TRBD2
v_call: TRBV4-2
cdr3_nt: TGTGCCAGCAGCCAAGTCGGGACTAGCGGAGATACGCAGTATTTT
cdr3_aa: CASSQVGTSGDTQYF

clone_size: NA
j_call: TRBJ2-3
d_call: NA
v_call: TRBV27
cdr3_nt: TGTGCCAGCAGTTTATCGGCCCAATTGAGGGGGAGCACAGATACGCAGTATTTT
cdr3_aa: CASSLSAQLRGSTDTQYF

clone_size: NA
j_call: TRBJ1-3
d_call: NA
v_call: TRBV5-5
cdr3_nt: TGTGCCAGCAGCTATGGGAGCTCTGGAAACACCATATATTTT
cdr3_aa: CASSYGSSGNTIYF

clone_size: NA
j_call: TRBJ1-2
d_call: TRBD1
v_call: TRBV19
cdr3_nt: TGTGCCAGTATTCCGGGACAGGCCCGAGATGGCTACACCTTC
cdr3_aa: CASIPGQARDGYTF

clone_size: NA
j_call: TRBJ2-7
d_call: TRBD2
v_call: TRBV7-3
cdr3_nt: TGTGCCAGCAGCCTGACTAGCGGGGGTGACGAGCAGTACTTC
cdr3_aa: CASSLTSGGDEQYF

clone_size: few
j_call: TRBJ2-7
d_call: TRBD1
v_call: TRBV6-6
cdr3_nt: TGTGCCAGCAGGCCCGGACAGGGACCCTCCTACGAGCAGTACTTC
cdr3_aa: CASRPGQGPSYEQYF